The T cell receptor beta chain under discussion was sequenced for a study of T cell changes during pregnancy in multiple sclerosis. The repertoire was sequenced with immunoSEQ multiplex PCR; TCRdb's copy has only in-frame clones and lacks some. This sample has some 48,000 clones, with around 96% found just once. This clonotype was obtained from a female donor with multiple sclerosis, enrolled in a pregnancy study. The sample consisted of peripheral blood, taken in the second trimester of pregnancy.

The CDR3 DNA reads as TGCGCCAGCAGCCTGTACTATGAGCAGTTCTTC. Its translation: CASSLYYEQFF. The rearrangement joins TRBV5-1 to TRBJ2-1; D remains unclear. CDR3 length: 11 amino acids. With 4 bases removed from V and 8 bases from J, the gap between germline ends came to 7 bases. CDR1 SGHRS and CDR2 YFSETQ come from the germline V gene.